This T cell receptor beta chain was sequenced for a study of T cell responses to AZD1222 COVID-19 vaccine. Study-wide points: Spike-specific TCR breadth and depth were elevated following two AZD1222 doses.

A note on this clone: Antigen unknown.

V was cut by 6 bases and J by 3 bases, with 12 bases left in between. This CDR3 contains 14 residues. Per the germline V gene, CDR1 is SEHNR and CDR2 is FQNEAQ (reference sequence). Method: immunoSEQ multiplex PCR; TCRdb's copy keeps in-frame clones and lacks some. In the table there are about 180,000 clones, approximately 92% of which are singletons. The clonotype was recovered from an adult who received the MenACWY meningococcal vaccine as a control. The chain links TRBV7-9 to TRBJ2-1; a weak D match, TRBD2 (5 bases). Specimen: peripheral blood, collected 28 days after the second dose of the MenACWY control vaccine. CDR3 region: CASRGSGFYNEQFF. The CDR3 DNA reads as TGTGCCAGCAGGGGCAGCGGATTCTACAATGAGCAGTTCTTC.